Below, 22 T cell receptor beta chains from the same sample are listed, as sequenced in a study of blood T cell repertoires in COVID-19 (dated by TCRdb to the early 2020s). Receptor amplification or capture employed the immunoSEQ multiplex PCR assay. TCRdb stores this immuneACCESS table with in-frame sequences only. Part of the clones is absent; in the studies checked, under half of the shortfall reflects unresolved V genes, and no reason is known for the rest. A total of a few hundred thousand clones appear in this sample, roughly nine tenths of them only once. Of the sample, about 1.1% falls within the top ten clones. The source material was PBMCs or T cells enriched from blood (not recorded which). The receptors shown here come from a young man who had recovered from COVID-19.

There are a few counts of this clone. The CDR3 DNA reads TGTGCCAGTAGTCCCGGCCGGGGATCAACTAATGAAAAACTGTTTTTT. Protein sequence: CASSPGRGSTNEKLFF. The chain employs TRBV19 and TRBJ1-4; no definite D call. CDR1 is LNHDA and CDR2 is SQIVND in the germline V gene (reference sequence). This CDR3 spans 16 amino acids. V was shortened by 5 bases and J by 0 bases, with 13 bases between the two germline ends.

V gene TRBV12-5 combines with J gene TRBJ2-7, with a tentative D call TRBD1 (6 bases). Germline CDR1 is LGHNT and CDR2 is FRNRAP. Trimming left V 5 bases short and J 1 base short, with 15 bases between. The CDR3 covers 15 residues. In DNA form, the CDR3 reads TGTGCTAGTGGTACCCCTACAGGGCTTTCCTACGAGCAGTACTTC. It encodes CASGTPTGLSYEQYF.

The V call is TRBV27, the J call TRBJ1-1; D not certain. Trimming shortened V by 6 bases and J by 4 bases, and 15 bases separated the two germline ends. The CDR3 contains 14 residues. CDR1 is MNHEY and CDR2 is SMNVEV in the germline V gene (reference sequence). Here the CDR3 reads CASSLFLRFTEAFF. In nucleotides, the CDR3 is TGTGCCAGCAGCCTCTTTTTGAGGTTCACTGAAGCTTTCTTT.

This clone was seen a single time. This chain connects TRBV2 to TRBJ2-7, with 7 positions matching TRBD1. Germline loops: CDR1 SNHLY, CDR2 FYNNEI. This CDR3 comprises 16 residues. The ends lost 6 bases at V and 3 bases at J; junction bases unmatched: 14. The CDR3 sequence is CASRRGGEPRGYEQYF. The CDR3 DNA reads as TGTGCCAGCAGGAGAGGGGGCGAGCCGAGGGGCTACGAGCAGTACTTC.

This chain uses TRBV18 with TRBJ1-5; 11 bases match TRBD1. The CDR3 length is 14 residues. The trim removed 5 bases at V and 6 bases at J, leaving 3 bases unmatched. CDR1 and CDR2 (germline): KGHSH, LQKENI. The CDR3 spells CASSSGTGGQPQHF. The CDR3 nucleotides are TGTGCCAGCTCATCCGGGACAGGGGGTCAGCCCCAGCATTTT.

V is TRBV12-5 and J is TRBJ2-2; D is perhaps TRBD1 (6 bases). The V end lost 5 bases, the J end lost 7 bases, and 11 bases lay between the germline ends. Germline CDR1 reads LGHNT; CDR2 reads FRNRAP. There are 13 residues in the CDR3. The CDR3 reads CASGKQGVGELFF. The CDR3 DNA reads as TGTGCTAGTGGTAAACAGGGAGTCGGGGAGCTGTTTTTT.

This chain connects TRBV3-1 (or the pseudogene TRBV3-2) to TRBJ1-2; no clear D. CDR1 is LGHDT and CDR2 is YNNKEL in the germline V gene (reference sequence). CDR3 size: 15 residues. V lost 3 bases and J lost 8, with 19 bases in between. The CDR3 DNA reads TGTGCCAGCAGCCACCCCGGGCCTCCCCGGGGAGGCTACACCTTC. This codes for CASSHPGPPRGGYTF.

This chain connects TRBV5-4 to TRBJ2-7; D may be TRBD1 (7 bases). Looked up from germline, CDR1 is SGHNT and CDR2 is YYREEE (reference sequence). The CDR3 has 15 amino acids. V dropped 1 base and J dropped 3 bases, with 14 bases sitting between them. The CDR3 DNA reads TGTGCCAGCAGCTTGTGGCAGGGGGGAAACTACGAGCAGTACTTC. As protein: CASSLWQGGNYEQYF.

CDR3 region: CASSQRGGGSSYNEQFF. The CDR3 region has the DNA TGTGCCAGCAGCCAGCGTGGAGGCGGGAGCTCCTACAATGAGCAGTTCTTC. The rearrangement links TRBV7-3 to TRBJ2-1; TRBD2 aligns across 7 bases. Unmatched junction bases numbered 10, after V lost 5 bases and J lost 0 bases. CDR3 length equals 17 residues. Per germline, CDR1 SGHTA and CDR2 FQGTGA. Supplemented by reference TRBV7-3 and TRBJ2-1, the full variable domain reads GAGVSQTPSNKVTEKGKYVELRCDPISGHTALYWYRQSLGQGPEFLIYFQGTGAADDSGLPNDRFFAVRPEGSVSTLKIQRTERGDSAVYLCASSQRGGGSSYNEQFFGPGTRLTVL.

CDR3 sequence (DNA): TGTGCCAGCAGCTTTGGGGGGGGGATTGGCACAGATACGCAGTATTTT. Translation gives CASSFGGGIGTDTQYF. This chain links TRBV5-4 with TRBJ2-3, with 7 positions matching TRBD2. Germline V lookup: CDR1 SGHNT, CDR2 YYREEE (reference sequence). The CDR3 extends over 16 amino acids. The V gene end was trimmed by 2 bases and the J gene end by 1 base; junction bases not matched to a gene: 7.

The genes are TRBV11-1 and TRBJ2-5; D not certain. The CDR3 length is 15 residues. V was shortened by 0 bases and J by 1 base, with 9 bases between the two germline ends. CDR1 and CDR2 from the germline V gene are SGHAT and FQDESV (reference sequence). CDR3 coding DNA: TGTGCCAGCAGCTTAGCGAGCGACTCCCAAGAGACCCAGTACTTC. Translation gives CASSLASDSQETQYF.

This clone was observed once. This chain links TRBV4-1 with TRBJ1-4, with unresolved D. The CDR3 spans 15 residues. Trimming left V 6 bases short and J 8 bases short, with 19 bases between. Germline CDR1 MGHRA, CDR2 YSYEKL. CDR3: CASSQYSISIEKLFF. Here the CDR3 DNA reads TGCGCCAGCAGTCAATACAGTATCTCTATCGAAAAACTGTTTTTT.

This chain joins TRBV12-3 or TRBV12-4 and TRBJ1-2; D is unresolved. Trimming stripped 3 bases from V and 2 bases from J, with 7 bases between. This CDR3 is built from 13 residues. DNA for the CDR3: TGTGCCAGCAGTTTTTCCCTAAACTATGGCTACACCTTC. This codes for CASSFSLNYGYTF.

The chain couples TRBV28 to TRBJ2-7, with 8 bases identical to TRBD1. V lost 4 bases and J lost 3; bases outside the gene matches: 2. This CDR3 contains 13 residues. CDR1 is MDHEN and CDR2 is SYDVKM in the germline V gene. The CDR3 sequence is CASSSGTGYEQYF. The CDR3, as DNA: TGTGCCAGCAGTTCGGGGACAGGCTACGAGCAGTACTTC.

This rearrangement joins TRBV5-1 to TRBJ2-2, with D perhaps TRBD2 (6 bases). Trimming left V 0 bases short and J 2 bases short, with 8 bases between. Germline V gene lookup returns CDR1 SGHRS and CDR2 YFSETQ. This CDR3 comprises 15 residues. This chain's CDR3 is CASSLVAENTGELFF. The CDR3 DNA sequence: TGCGCCAGCAGCTTGGTAGCGGAAAACACCGGGGAGCTGTTTTTT.

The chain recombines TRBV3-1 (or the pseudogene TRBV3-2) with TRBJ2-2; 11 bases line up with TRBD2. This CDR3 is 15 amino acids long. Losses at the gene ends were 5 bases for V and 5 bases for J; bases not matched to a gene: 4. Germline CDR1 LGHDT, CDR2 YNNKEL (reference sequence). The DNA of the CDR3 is TGTGCCAGCAGCTTTCGGACTAGCGGGACCGGGGAGCTGTTTTTT. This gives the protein CASSFRTSGTGELFF.

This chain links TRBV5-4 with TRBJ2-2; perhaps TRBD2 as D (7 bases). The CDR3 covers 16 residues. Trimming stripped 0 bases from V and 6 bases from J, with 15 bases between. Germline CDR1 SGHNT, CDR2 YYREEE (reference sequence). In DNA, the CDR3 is TGTGCCAGCAGCTTGGCTGCTAGGGGGGGGGCCGGGGAGCTGTTTTTT. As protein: CASSLAARGGAGELFF.

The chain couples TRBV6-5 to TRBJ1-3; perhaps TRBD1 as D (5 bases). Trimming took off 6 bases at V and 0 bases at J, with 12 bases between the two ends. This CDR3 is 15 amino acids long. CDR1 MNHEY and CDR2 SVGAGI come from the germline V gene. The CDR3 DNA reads TGTGCCAGCAGGCAAACAGGCCCCTCTGGAAACACCATATATTTT. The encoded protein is CASRQTGPSGNTIYF.

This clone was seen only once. DNA of the CDR3: TGTGCCAGCAGCTTAACAGCGGGATATGAGCAGTTCTTC. This encodes CASSLTAGYEQFF. The chain is built from TRBV7-9 and TRBJ2-1; 7 bases match TRBD2. Germline assignment: CDR1 SEHNR and CDR2 FQNEAQ (reference sequence). V trimming: 2 bases; J trimming: 8 bases; junction bases outside the gene matches: 3. This CDR3 has 13 amino acids.

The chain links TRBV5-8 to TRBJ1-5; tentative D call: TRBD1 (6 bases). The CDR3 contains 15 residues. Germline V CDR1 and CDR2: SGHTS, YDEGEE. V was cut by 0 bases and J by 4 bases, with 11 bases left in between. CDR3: CASSLGDIRNQPQHF. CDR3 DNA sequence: TGTGCCAGCAGCTTGGGGGACATTCGTAATCAGCCCCAGCATTTT.

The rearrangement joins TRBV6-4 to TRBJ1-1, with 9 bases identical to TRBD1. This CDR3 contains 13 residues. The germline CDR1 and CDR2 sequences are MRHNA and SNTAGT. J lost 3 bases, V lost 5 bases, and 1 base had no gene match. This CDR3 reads CASSRTGDTEAFF. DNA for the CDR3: TGTGCCAGCAGTAGGACAGGGGACACTGAAGCTTTCTTT.

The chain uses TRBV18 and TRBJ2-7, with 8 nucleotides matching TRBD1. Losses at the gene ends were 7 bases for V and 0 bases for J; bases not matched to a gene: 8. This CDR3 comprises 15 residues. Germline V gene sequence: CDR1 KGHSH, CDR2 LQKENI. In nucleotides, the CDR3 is TGTGCCAGCTATACCGGGACAGGAGGCTCCTACGAGCAGTACTTC. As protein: CASYTGTGGSYEQYF.